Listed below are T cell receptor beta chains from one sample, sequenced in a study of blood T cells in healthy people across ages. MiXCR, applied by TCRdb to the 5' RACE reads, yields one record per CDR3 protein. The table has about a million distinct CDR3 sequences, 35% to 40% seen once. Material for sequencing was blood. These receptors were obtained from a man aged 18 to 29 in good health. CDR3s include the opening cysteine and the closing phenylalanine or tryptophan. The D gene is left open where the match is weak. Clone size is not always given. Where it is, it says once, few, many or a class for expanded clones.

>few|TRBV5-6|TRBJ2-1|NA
TGTGCCAGCAGCTTGTTGGGCAGGGAAGGCAATGAGCAGTTCTTC
CASSLLGREGNEQFF
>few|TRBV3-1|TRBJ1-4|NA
TGTGCCAGCAGCCCCCGGGGACGAGGTGAAAAACTGTTTTTT
CASSPRGRGEKLFF
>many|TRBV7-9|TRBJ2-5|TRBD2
TGTGCCAGCAGTAAAGCCGGACTAGCGGGGGGAAAAAAGCAGTACTTC
CASSKAGLAGGKKQYF
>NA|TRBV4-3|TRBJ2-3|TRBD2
TGCGCCAGCAGCCAAGTTAGCGGGGGCTCCCCCGGTACGCAGTATTTT
CASSQVSGGSPGTQYF
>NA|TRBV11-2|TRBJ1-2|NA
TGTGCCAGCAGTTCCACAGGAAGGTCTTATACCTCGGGGGGCTACACCTTC
CASSSTGRSYTSGGYTF
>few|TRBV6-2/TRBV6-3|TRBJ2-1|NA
TGTGCCAGCAGGATGCCTGGGGGCAATGAGCAGTTCTTC
CASRMPGGNEQFF
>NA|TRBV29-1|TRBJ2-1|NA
TGCAGCGTCCAGGACTCCCTTTCCTACAATGAGCAGTTCTTC
CSVQDSLSYNEQFF
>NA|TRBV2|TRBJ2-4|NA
TGTGCCAGCAGTGATAACGAAAACATTCAGTACTTC
CASSDNENIQYF
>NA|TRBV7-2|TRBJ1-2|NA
TGTGCCAGCACCACCGGCACATCTCGGGGCTATGGCTACACCTTC
CASTTGTSRGYGYTF
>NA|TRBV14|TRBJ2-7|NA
TGTGCCAGCAGCGGCAACACTTACGAGCAGTACTTC
CASSGNTYEQYF
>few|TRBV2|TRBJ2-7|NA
TGTGCCAGCAGTGCCCTGCGGGGTAATGCCTACGAGCAGTACTTC
CASSALRGNAYEQYF
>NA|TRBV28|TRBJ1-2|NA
TGTGCCAGCATCAACGGCGGTAGGGGTTTGGGTGGCTACACCTTC
CASINGGRGLGGYTF
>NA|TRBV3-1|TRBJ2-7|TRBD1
TGTGCCAGCAGCCAAGGGACACAGGGGGGACCCACGCTCGATGAGCAGTACTTC
CASSQGTQGGPTLDEQYF
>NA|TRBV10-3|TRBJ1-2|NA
TGTGCCAGCTCCGAGGGGGGCAAAGATGGCTGCACCTTC
CASSEGGKDGCTF
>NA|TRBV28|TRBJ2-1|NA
TGTGCCAGCACTGGGCGGGGTTACAATGAGCAGTTCTTC
CASTGRGYNEQFF
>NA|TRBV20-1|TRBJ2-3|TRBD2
TGCACCGCACGGAGCGGGGGCACAGATACGCAGTATTTT
CTARSGGTDTQYF
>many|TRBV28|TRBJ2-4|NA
TGTGCCAGCAAAAAAATCATAGCCAAAAACATTCAGTACTTC
CASKKIIAKNIQYF
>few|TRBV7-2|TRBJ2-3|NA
TGTGCCAGCACCCCATCGGTCGGAAAAGATACGCAGTATTTT
CASTPSVGKDTQYF
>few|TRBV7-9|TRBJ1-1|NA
TGTGCCAGCAGCTTAGTTCTGAATGAAGCTTTCTTT
CASSLVLNEAFF
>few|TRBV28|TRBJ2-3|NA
TGTGCCAGCAGTTTAGGAGCTAGTGCAGATACGCAGTATTTT
CASSLGASADTQYF
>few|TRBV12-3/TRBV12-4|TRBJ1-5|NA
TGTGCCAGCAGCCAAGACAGGCCTCAGCCCCAGCATTTT
CASSQDRPQPQHF
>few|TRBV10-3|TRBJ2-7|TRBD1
TGTGCCATCAGTGGGGGACAGACTACCTACGAGCAGTACTTC
CAISGGQTTYEQYF
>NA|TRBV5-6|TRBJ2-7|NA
TGTGCCAGCAGCTTATTGGGTAGGCTCTCCTACAATGAGCAGTACTTC
CASSLLGRLSYNEQYF
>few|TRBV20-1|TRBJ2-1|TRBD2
TGCAGTGCTAGAAATCCGCGGGGGGTAGGTGAGCAGTTCTTC
CSARNPRGVGEQFF
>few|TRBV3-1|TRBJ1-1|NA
TGTGCCAGCATTAAAGGGAAGGGTTGGAACACTGAAGCTTTCTTT
CASIKGKGWNTEAFF
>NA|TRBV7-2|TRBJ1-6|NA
TGTGCCAGCAGCTTATCGCTGGATAATTCACCCCTCCACTTT
CASSLSLDNSPLHF
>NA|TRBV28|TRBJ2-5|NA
TGTGCCAGCAGTTTGATTTGGGGTTCCCAAGAGACCCAGTACTTC
CASSLIWGSQETQYF
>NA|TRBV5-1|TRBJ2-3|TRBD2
TGCGCCAGCAGCTTACGCGGGGGGGCGAATACGCAGTATTTT
CASSLRGGANTQYF
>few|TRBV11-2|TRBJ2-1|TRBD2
TGTGCCAGCAGCTTAGGGGGCGGGGGGATCTACAATGAGCAGTTCTTC
CASSLGGGGIYNEQFF
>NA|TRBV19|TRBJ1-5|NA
TGTGCCAGTAGTATCGCGGTGGCTCAGCCCCAGCATTTT
CASSIAVAQPQHF
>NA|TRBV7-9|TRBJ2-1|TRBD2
TGTGCCACCAAAGAGACTAGCGGGGGGCCCGACTACAATGAGCAGTTCTTC
CATKETSGGPDYNEQFF
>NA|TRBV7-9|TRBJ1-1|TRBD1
TGTGCCAGCAGCGGGACAGGGATGGAAGCTTTCTTT
CASSGTGMEAFF
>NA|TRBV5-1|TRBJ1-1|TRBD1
TGCGCCAGCAGCTCTCAGGGGGAAGGGACTGAAGCTTTCTTT
CASSSQGEGTEAFF
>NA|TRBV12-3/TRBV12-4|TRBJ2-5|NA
TGTGCCAGCAGTTTTTCGGGGGCGAAAGAGACCCAGTACTTC
CASSFSGAKETQYF
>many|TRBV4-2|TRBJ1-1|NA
TGTGCCAGCAGCCCAAATCGGGGGAAGAACACTGAAGCTTTCTTT
CASSPNRGKNTEAFF
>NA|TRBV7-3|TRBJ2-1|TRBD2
TGTGCCAGCAGCTTAATAAATCGCGGGACTAGCGGGGGGAGCTCCTACAATGAGCAGTTCTTC
CASSLINRGTSGGSSYNEQFF
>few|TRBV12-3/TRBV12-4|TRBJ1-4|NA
TGTGCCAGCGGTTCGGGGGTCTCAGGTGAAAAACTGTTTTTT
CASGSGVSGEKLFF
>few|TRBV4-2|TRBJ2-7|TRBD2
TGTGCCAGCAGCCAAGATTATACTAGCGGGTACGAGCAGTACTTC
CASSQDYTSGYEQYF
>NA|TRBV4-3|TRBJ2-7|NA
TGCGCCAGCAGCCAAGATATCAGCGCGGGTCCTTCCGAGCAGTACTTC
CASSQDISAGPSEQYF
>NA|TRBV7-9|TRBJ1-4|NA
TGTGCCAGCAGCTCCGGCAGAGACGATGAAAAGCTGTTTTTT
CASSSGRDDEKLFF
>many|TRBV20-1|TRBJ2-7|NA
TGCAGTGCCCTACCCGTCCGTCAGAACTACGAGCAGTACTTC
CSALPVRQNYEQYF
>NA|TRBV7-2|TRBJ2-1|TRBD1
TGTGCCAGCAGCTTAGCACAGGGGGCGGGTAATGAGCAGTTCTTC
CASSLAQGAGNEQFF
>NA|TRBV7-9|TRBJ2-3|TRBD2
TGTGCCAGCAGCTGGGGACTAGCGGGAAACACAGATACGCAGTATTTT
CASSWGLAGNTDTQYF
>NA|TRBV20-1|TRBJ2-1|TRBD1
TGCAGTGCTACGGGGACAGACCACAATGAGCAGTTCTTC
CSATGTDHNEQFF
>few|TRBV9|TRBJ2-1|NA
TGTGCCAGCAGCGTAGATGTAGGGACATTGAAGCAGTTCTTC
CASSVDVGTLKQFF
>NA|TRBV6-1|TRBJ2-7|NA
TGTGCCAGCAGTGAACGGGGGGACACAGACTACGAGCAGTACTTC
CASSERGDTDYEQYF
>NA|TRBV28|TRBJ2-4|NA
TGTGCCAGCACCCGACTTGAAAGGGACAATGAGCAGTACTTC
CASTRLERDNEQYF
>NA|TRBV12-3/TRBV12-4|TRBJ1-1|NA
TGTGCCAGCAGCTCCCGACAGGTCAGTGGGACTGAAGCTTTCTTT
CASSSRQVSGTEAFF
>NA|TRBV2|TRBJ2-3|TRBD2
TGTGCCAGCAGTCCTCGGGGGCGGGGGGATTCTCGCACAGATACGCAGTATTTT
CASSPRGRGDSRTDTQYF
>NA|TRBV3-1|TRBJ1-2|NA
TGTGCCAGCAGCCAAGCGTACAGCTACTATGGCTACACCTTC
CASSQAYSYYGYTF
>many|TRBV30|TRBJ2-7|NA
TGTGCCTGGAGTAGGGGTCAGGGGTTTTACGAGCAGTACTTC
CAWSRGQGFYEQYF
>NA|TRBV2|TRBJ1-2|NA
TGTGCCAGCAGGGGGACAAATGCTAACTATGGCTACACCTTC
CASRGTNANYGYTF
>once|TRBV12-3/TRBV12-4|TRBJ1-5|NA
TGTGCCAGCAGCGGGAGCCAGGAGCCCCAGCATTTT
CASSGSQEPQHF
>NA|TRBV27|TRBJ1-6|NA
TGTGCCAGCAGTTTGTTTATGGGAAGCTCCTATAATTCACCCCTCCACTTT
CASSLFMGSSYNSPLHF
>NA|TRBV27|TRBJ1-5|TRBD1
TGTGCCAGCAGTTCGAGGACAGGGGGTCAGCCCCAGCATTTT
CASSSRTGGQPQHF
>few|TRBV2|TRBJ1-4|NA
TGTGCCAGCAGTGGCAGGAATGAAAAACTGTTTTTT
CASSGRNEKLFF
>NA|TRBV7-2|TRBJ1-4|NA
TGTGCCAGCAGCGTAGGTCCTAATGAAAAACTGTTTTTT
CASSVGPNEKLFF
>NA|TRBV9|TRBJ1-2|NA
TGTGCCAGCAGCCCGCGGGAGTACTATGGCTACACCTTC
CASSPREYYGYTF
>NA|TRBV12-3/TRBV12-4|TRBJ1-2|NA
TGTGCCAGCAGCCCTGGCCAGGCCGTCTACACCTTC
CASSPGQAVYTF
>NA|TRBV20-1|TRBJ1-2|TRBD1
TGCAGTGCTAGTTCGTGGGGACAGTCACGCTATGGCTACACCTTC
CSASSWGQSRYGYTF